One sample yielded the 8 T cell receptor beta chains listed below, sequenced in a study of blood T cells in healthy people across ages. PCR was performed a second time for roughly 7 to 12 cycles using a sample-barcoded 5' primer and a J-beta primer mix. In TCRdb, the 5' RACE reads were re-called with MiXCR into one record per CDR3 protein. The sample records more than 1,000,000 distinct CDR3 sequences, about 23% being singletons. These sequences were also reported in another study, on T cells of mothers and their children.

Input material: blood. These receptors were taken from a girl aged 2-10 years in good health.

This clonotype has a handful of counts. The V and J genes are TRBV7-9 and TRBJ1-5; 7 bases fit TRBD1. Germline trimming cut 1 base from V and 4 bases from J; bases unmatched to any gene: 4. Germline V gene sequence: CDR1 SEHNR, CDR2 FQNEAQ (reference sequence). CDR3 length: 15 amino acids. This chain's CDR3 is CASSLDGTVNQPQHF. CDR3 sequence (DNA): TGTGCCAGCAGCTTAGACGGGACAGTTAATCAGCCCCAGCATTTT.

This chain joins TRBV24-1 and TRBJ2-3, with D unresolved. The germline CDR1 and CDR2 sequences are KGHDR and SFDVKD. Trimming stripped 7 bases from V and 3 bases from J, with 13 bases between. CDR3 length: 14 amino acids. This CDR3 reads CATSPSGRTDTQYF. In nucleotides, the CDR3 is TGTGCCACCAGCCCTAGTGGTCGGACAGATACGCAGTATTTT.

The V gene is TRBV9, the J gene TRBJ2-3; D ambiguous. Trimming removed 0 bases at V and 5 bases at J, with 10 bases between. CDR3 length: 14 amino acids. Germline-derived CDR1 and CDR2 are SGDLS and YYNGEE. In DNA, the CDR3 is TGTGCCAGCAGCGTAGCCACAGAAGGAGATACGCAGTATTTT. The encoded protein is CASSVATEGDTQYF.

The genes are TRBV6-5 and TRBJ1-4; D gene ambiguous. Trimming pared 4 bases from V and 4 bases from J, leaving 10 bases between. This CDR3 contains 14 residues. CDR1 and CDR2 (germline): MNHEY, SVGAGI. CDR3 DNA sequence: TGTGCCAGCAGTTTACGCGAACGTAATGAAAAACTGTTTTTT. Protein product: CASSLRERNEKLFF.

A few counts support this clonotype. The rearrangement links TRBV29-1 to TRBJ2-3; weak D call: TRBD2 (6 bases). The germline CDR1 and CDR2 sequences are SQVTM and ANQGSEA. This CDR3 is built from 15 residues. Trimming took 7 bases from V and 4 from J, leaving 21 bases between them. The chain's CDR3 is CSAGDATTHPDTQYF. The CDR3 nucleotides are TGCAGCGCGGGGGACGCAACCACCCACCCAGATACGCAGTATTTT.

This clonotype was found a few times. The chain is built from TRBV12-5 and TRBJ1-3; D unclear. The CDR3 extends over 12 amino acids. Germline V CDR1 and CDR2: LGHNT, FRNRAP. The V and J ends lost 6 bases and 15 bases respectively, with 18 bases between them. The CDR3 nucleotides are TGTGCTAGTGGACCCACTATAATTAATAAATATTTT. Amino acid sequence: CASGPTIINKYF.

This clonotype appeared a few times. The CDR3 region is CASSQDPGPANGYTF. DNA of the CDR3: TGCGCCAGCAGCCAAGATCCGGGCCCGGCGAATGGCTACACCTTC. V gene TRBV4-3 combines with J gene TRBJ1-2; no definite D call. The CDR3 consists of 15 residues. The germline CDR1 and CDR2 sequences are LGHNA and YSLEER. Deletions cut 0 bases from V and 6 bases from J, with 14 bases between.

The chain has TRBV2 and TRBJ2-1, with D uncertain. Germline V gene lookup returns CDR1 SNHLY and CDR2 FYNNEI. CDR3 size: 14 residues. V lost 10 bases and J 5 bases, leaving 18 bases between the germline ends. As DNA, the CDR3 is TGTGCCACCAAGAAAGAGCAATCCAACAATGAGCAGTTCTTC. Its protein product is CATKKEQSNNEQFF.